The 6 T cell receptor beta chains reported below all come from one sample, sequenced in a study of technical replicates of blood from a handful of donors. Sequenced by immunoSEQ multiplex PCR; TCRdb stores in-frame clones only, minus some. The sample records over 85,000 clones, about 95% being singletons. Sequencing was performed on T cells isolated from PBMCs. Receptor source: a human donor in good health.

This chain uses TRBV29-1 with TRBJ2-2, with 7 bases identical to TRBD2. The CDR3 is 11 residues long. Germline lookup yields CDR1 SQVTM and CDR2 ANQGSEA. V shed 7 bases and J 7 bases; nucleotides not matched to a gene: 3. The CDR3 DNA reads TGCAGCGGGGGGGGTCACGGGGAGCTGTTTTTT. Protein: CSGGGHGELFF.

This clone appeared once. This chain links TRBV5-4 with TRBJ2-1; the match to TRBD2 covers 8 bases. CDR1 is SGHNT, CDR2 YYREEE, per germline (reference sequence). The junction had 11 bases not matched to a gene; V was cut back by 4 bases and J by 5 bases. This CDR3 is built from 16 residues. The CDR3 sequence: CASSGTGLDSNNEQFF. For the CDR3, the DNA is TGTGCCAGCAGCGGCACGGGACTAGATTCTAACAATGAGCAGTTCTTC.

The chain joins TRBV29-1 to TRBJ1-5, with D hard to call. Germline V gene sequence: CDR1 SQVTM, CDR2 ANQGSEA. Trimming cost V 0 bases and J 7 bases, with 7 bases left between them. The CDR3 extends over 12 amino acids. CDR3 nucleotides: TGCAGCGTTGAAGACGCGGGGCAGCCCCAGCATTTT. It specifies CSVEDAGQPQHF.

The chain links TRBV28 to TRBJ2-4; possibly TRBD1 for D (5 bases). Germline loops: CDR1 MDHEN, CDR2 SYDVKM. CDR3 length equals 15 residues. V was trimmed by 7 bases and J by 4 bases, leaving 17 bases between them. In DNA, the CDR3 is TGTGCCAGCAACCCCCAGGGTAGGGTTAAAAACATTCAGTACTTC. This encodes CASNPQGRVKNIQYF.

This sequence joins TRBV11-2 and TRBJ1-5; tentatively, D is TRBD1 (5 bases). Per the germline V gene, CDR1 is SGHAT and CDR2 is FQNNGV. Trimming shortened V by 6 bases and J by 8 bases, and 29 bases separated the two germline ends. The CDR3 spans 18 residues. The CDR3 nucleotides read TGTGCCAGCAGTAACCAGGGTGGTAGGCTCCTTACTGGTGAGCCCCAGCATTTT. Its protein is CASSNQGGRLLTGEPQHF. Full variable domain (outside the CDR3, taken from reference TRBV11-2 and TRBJ1-5): EAGVAQSPRYKIIEKRQSVAFWCNPISGHATLYWYQQILGQGPKLLIQFQNNGVVDDSQLPKDRFSAERLKGVDSTLKIQPAKLEDSAVYLCASSNQGGRLLTGEPQHFGDGTRLSIL.

The chain joins TRBV18 to TRBJ1-5, with D hard to call. V dropped 6 bases and J dropped 7 bases, with 16 bases sitting between them. Germline V CDR1 and CDR2: KGHSH, LQKENI. CDR3 length equals 14 residues. CDR3 residues: CASSPTGGKQPQHF. DNA of the CDR3: TGTGCCAGCTCCCCAACGGGCGGGAAACAGCCCCAGCATTTT.